This record covers a single T cell receptor (beta chain). These data originate in a study of early T cells in non-severe SARS-CoV-2 infection. Germline lookup yields CDR1 KGHSH and CDR2 LQKENI. J gave up 7 bases and V 2 bases, and 7 bases lay outside the gene matches. CDR3 length: 14 residues. Each CDR3 protein is one row after TCRdb ran MiXCR on the 5' RACE reads. The sample contains around 100,000 distinct CDR3 sequences, around 17% of which appear only once. The TCR sequence derives from an adult who was a healthcare worker with PCR-confirmed SARS-CoV-2 infection or an uninfected control (not recorded which). V is TRBV18 and J is TRBJ1-1; the match to TRBD1 covers 7 bases. The sequencing input was whole blood. CDR3 DNA: TGTGCCAGCTCACCAAGACAGGGTTCAGGTGAAGCTTTCTTT. This codes for CASSPRQGSGEAFF.